This note documents a single TCR beta chain sequence. The antigen this receptor binds is unknown. No much larger clonotype is one base removed from it; base qualities were not supplied. Single viable CD3+CD4+CD8-CD45RO+ cells were sorted as memory CD4+ T cells on a FACSAria II. CMV serostatus was determined with a Roche Elecsys assay detecting serum IgG against CMV pp150, pp28, p38 and p52. Following thawing, total CD4+ T cells were enriched through positive selection using CD4 magnetic microbeads. The samples came from a separate study whose specific focus was interrogating the CD4+ T cell memory repertoire. Peripheral blood mononuclear cells were isolated and cryopreserved following standard operating procedures; serum was stored at -80 °C. The staining relied on CD3-PerCP (BW264/56), CD4-APC (RPA-T4), CD45RO-PE (UCHT1) and CD8-Pacific Orange (3B5) antibodies, and Sytox blue was used to exclude non-viable cells.

The Quick-DNA Microprep Kit was used to extract genomic DNA from the sorted cells. Amplification of TCRbeta DNA was done with the immunoSEQ hsTCRbeta kit, following the protocol from the manufacturer. TCRbeta libraries were sequenced on an Illumina MiSeq instrument. The original methods were these. Removing out-of-frame sequences left 2 million to 2.5 million distinct TCRbeta sequences, an average of approximately 61,000 per individual. Each individual was scored using the number of roughly 150 previously reported CMV-associated TCRbeta sequences that the individual carried and the total number of productive distinct TCRbeta sequences. A beta-binomial model was reimplemented in Python, and scikit-learn random forests with default parameters were trained on data from the US cohort. On the Belgian cohort, classifier performance was reported as the median AUC, along with percentile confidence intervals, across 10,000 bootstrap iterations. In its TCRdb copy, this immuneACCESS table keeps in-frame sequences only and misses some clones. Where compared with another copy, unresolved V genes explain less than half of these, and the others have no known cause. That table is the source of V, J and clone size, and D and trimming were worked out from the DNA. For this sample there are around 44,000 clones; 65% to 80% appear just once. Jointly, the top ten make up approximately 0.55% of the sample.

This entry is derived from a study of memory CD4+ T cells and cytomegalovirus serostatus (dated by TCRdb to 2018 to 2020). Broadly, across the study: The cohort included roughly 33 healthy adults from Belgium, of whom 9 were CMV seropositive and 24 were CMV seronegative. The study sequenced CD4+ memory TCRbeta repertoires of a Belgian cohort with known cytomegalovirus serostatus to replicate a published TCR-based CMV serostatus classifier.

General study outcomes and caveats: Only CD4+CD45RO+ memory cells were sequenced, unlike the original study, which covered naive and memory CD4+ and CD8+ populations. Of fewer than 200 previously reported CMV-associated TCRbeta sequences, about 62 appeared in the CD4+ memory repertoires, each in one to five individuals. Results were interpreted as suggesting that the CMV-associated TCR signature is largely present in the CD4+ memory repertoire. On the Belgian cohort, the classifier based on the original framework reached a median bootstrapped AUC of about 0.96, with a 95% CI of 0.76-1.00. For CMV serostatus prediction, a median bootstrapped AUC of approximately 0.95 was reached with the original framework, and a median bootstrapped AUC of approximately 0.92 was reached with a US-trained random forest.

V gives up 3 bases and J gives up 5 bases, and the segment between their germline ends measures 11 bases. The CDR3 starts with the cysteine, ends with the phenylalanine, and has 14 residues. Only CDR3 DNA remains: 42 bases, in frame from the first base. CDR1 and CDR2 (LNHDA, SQIVND) derive from the germline V gene (reference sequence). Here the chain combines TRBV19 and TRBJ1-5, with the D gene uncertain. Sequenced material: memory CD4+ T cells from blood. This TCR derives from an adult in good health and CMV-seronegative. The CDR3 amino acid sequence is: CASSMGRRDQPQHF. The DNA reads as follows: TGTGCCAGTAGTATGGGCAGGAGGGATCAGCCCCAGCATTTT. Beyond the CDR3, the reference TRBV19 and TRBJ1-5 genes provide the residues; the full variable domain reads: DGGITQSPKYLFRKEGQNVTLSCEQNLNHDAMYWYRQDPGQGLRLIYYSQIVNDFQKGDIAEGYSVSREKKESFPLTVTSAQKNPTAFYLCASSMGRRDQPQHFGDGTRLSIL.